The sequence of this TCR beta chain was determined in a study of blood T cell repertoires in COVID-19 (TCRdb year 2020). The study in broad terms: Samples from collaborators originated in the United States, Italy and Spain and spanned both the acute and convalescent phases of COVID-19. The dataset comprised deeply sampled blood TCRbeta repertoires from subjects exposed to, actively infected with, or recovered from COVID-19. The sample metadata nearly always contained a de-identified subject ID, COVID-19 status, age in years and sex. Where available, HLA class I and class II types were taken from metadata supplied by the sample provider and were not determined by assay-based typing. The material from the prospective study consisted of cDNA or gDNA derived from T cells, B-cell-depleted T cells, or PBMCs. The samples were drawn from the first 160 participants of the ongoing ImmuneRACE study and from 1,254 subjects provided by 6 global collaborators. A freely available public database, intended as a resource for researchers studying the immune response to SARS-CoV-2, is where the repertoires were released.

Concerning this clone: It lacks a known antigen. Per-base quality was not reported, and no clone a single base away is much larger than it. The same CDR3 also results from other DNA sequences found in this sample.

Collaborating institutions collected whole blood in K2EDTA tubes following their own protocols. For TCRbeta analysis, collaborators shipped samples as frozen whole blood, isolated PBMCs, or DNA extracted from either of those sample types. Unmatched junction bases come to 1, with V trimmed by 4 bases and J by 3 bases. The germline V gene encodes CDR1 LNHDA and CDR2 SQIVND (reference sequence). The CDR3 has 13 amino acids, counting the end cysteine and phenylalanine. Only the CDR3 DNA stays, 39 bases, in frame from base 1. Points the paper makes about the study in general: How much clinical and demographic metadata was included differed by source and by participant, and the metadata was provided uncurated.

TCRbeta CDR3 regions were amplified from genomic DNA using the immunoSEQ Assay, a bias-controlled multiplex PCR. The authors processed their data as follows. Nucleated cell counts per sample were estimated from amplification of reference gene primers within the assay. To quantify the absolute abundance of each unique TCRbeta CDR3 rearrangement, sequence reads were collapsed and filtered. For each sample, productive Simpson clonality was calculated by taking the square root of Simpson's diversity index across productive rearrangements. TCRdb mirrors the immuneACCESS table, restricted to in-frame sequences. Some clones are absent from its copies; in checked studies, under half trace to an unresolved V gene, and the reason for the others is unknown. V and J calls and clone size are as listed in that table; D and trimming were resolved from the DNA. This sample comprises 70,000 to 75,000 clones, around nine tenths of them detected only once. The ten biggest clones cover over 8% of the sample.

The sequencing input was peripheral blood. This chain is built from TRBV19 and TRBJ1-1, and 8 junctional nucleotides match TRBD1. The receptor comes from a human donor in a cohort sampled during active COVID-19. The CDR3 here reads CASSTTGDTEAFF. The nucleotide sequence is given as TGTGCCAGTAGTACGACAGGGGACACTGAAGCTTTCTTT. The CDR3 plus the reference TRBV19 and TRBJ1-1 genes for the other parts give the full variable domain: DGGITQSPKYLFRKEGQNVTLSCEQNLNHDAMYWYRQDPGQGLRLIYYSQIVNDFQKGDIAEGYSVSREKKESFPLTVTSAQKNPTAFYLCASSTTGDTEAFFGQGTRLTVV.